The 5 T cell receptor beta chains given below trace back to one sample, sequenced in a study of lymphopenia after photon versus proton radiotherapy. Using immunoSEQ multiplex PCR, the repertoire was profiled, and TCRdb retains in-frame clones only, with some absent. The sample yields some 170,000 clones, 80% to 90% seen once. Material: peripheral blood, obtained from a patient treated with photon-based radiotherapy. The origin of the receptors is a man aged 45 to 65 with gastric cancer.

The rearrangement uses TRBV25-1 and TRBJ2-1; 7 nucleotides align to TRBD2. CDR3 length: 15 amino acids. In germline, CDR1 is MGHDK, CDR2 SYGVNS. J was trimmed by 2 bases and V by 3 bases; bases with no gene match: 4. CDR3 coding DNA: TGTGCCAGCAGTGAGAGGGGAGGGCCCTACAATGAGCAGTTCTTC. Amino acids: CASSERGGPYNEQFF.

The chain employs TRBV30 and TRBJ2-7, with D tentatively TRBD1 (5 bases). Germline loops: CDR1 GTSNPN, CDR2 SVGIG (reference sequence). V was pared by 0 bases and J by 1 base, with 7 bases between. This CDR3 contains 13 residues. The CDR3 spells CAWSVTGSYEQYF. CDR3 nucleotide sequence: TGTGCCTGGAGTGTTACAGGTTCCTACGAGCAGTACTTC.

The chain is built from TRBV9 and TRBJ1-1; 9 bases map to TRBD1. J gave up 8 bases and V 4 bases, and 12 bases lay outside the gene matches. The CDR3 extends over 15 amino acids. CDR1 and CDR2 from the germline V gene are SGDLS and YYNGEE. Here the CDR3 reads CASSSQTGGRQEAFF. Here the CDR3 DNA reads TGTGCCAGCAGCTCCCAGACAGGGGGGCGCCAGGAAGCTTTCTTT.

This rearrangement joins TRBV18 to TRBJ1-2, with D possibly being TRBD1 (6 bases). Germline CDR1 and CDR2: KGHSH and LQKENI. The CDR3 runs to 14 residues. V was clipped by 1 base and J by 6 bases, with 12 bases between them. CDR3 amino acids: CASSPRTAQDGYTF. DNA of the CDR3: TGTGCCAGCTCACCACGGACAGCTCAAGATGGCTACACCTTC.

This chain links TRBV27 with TRBJ2-2, with D possibly matching TRBD2 (6 bases). This CDR3 contains 14 residues. Germline V gene sequence: CDR1 MNHEY, CDR2 SMNVEV (reference sequence). Deletions cut 4 bases from V and 3 bases from J, with 9 bases between. Written as DNA, the CDR3 is TGTGCCAGCAGTTCAGGGAGGCACACCGGGGAGCTGTTTTTT. This translates into CASSSGRHTGELFF.